Many counts were recorded for the clone carrying this TCR beta chain. The antigen remains undetermined. The time point is: patch test 2, 6 weeks after DPC sensitization. Documented treatment: therapeutic diphenylcyclopropenone sensitization with weekly scalp DPC. Per the original methods: Samples held a median of roughly 100,000 TCRs, range about 23,224–690,600. TCRdb fed the RACE reads into MiXCR, producing one record per CDR3 protein. The V and J calls were not made by the authors but by TCRdb's processing. The data contain under 100,000 distinct CDR3 sequences, approximately 10% of them singletons. These data originate in a study of human T cells and chemical hapten exposure. Overall study findings and caveats: As the donors had alopecia, their immune response may differ from healthy people's. Expanded TCRs created a significantly greater count of big CDR3 similarity clusters than controls did.

The ends lost 2 bases at V and 0 bases at J; junction bases unmatched: 9. This CDR3 comprises 18 residues. Germline assignment: CDR1 SNHLY and CDR2 FYNNEI. The sequence was obtained from a woman aged 40-49 years with alopecia areata. Some clones in this sample may be carry-over from other donors' samples. The sequencing here drew on whole blood, taken in connection with sensitization to the hapten diphenylcyclopropenone (DPC). The chain couples TRBV2 to TRBJ2-5, with 10 nucleotides matching TRBD2. CDR3 sequence (DNA): TGTGCCAGCAGTGAAACTAGCGGGGTCCTTGATTACCAAGAGACCCAGTACTTC. This sequence encodes CASSETSGVLDYQETQYF.